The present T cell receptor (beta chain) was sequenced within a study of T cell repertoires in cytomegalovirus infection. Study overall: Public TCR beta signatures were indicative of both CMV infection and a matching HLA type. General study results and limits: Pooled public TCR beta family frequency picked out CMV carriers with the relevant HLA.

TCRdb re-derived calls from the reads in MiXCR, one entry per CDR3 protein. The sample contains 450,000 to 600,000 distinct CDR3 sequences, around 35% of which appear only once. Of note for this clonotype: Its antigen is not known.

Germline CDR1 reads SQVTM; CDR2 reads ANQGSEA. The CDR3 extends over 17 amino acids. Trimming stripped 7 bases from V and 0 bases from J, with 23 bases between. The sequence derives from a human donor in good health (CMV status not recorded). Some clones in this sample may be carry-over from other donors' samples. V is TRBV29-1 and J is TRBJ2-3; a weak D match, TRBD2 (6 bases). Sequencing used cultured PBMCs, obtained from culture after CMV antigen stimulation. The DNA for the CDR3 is TGCAGCGCCCAGCGGGTCGTTGGGGTAATGAGCACAGATACGCAGTATTTT. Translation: CSAQRVVGVMSTDTQYF.